What follows are 7 T cell receptor beta chains derived from one specimen sequenced in a study of T cells in localized non-small cell lung cancer. Only in-frame clones appear in the TCRdb table, and some are missing; sequencing was by immunoSEQ multiplex PCR. The sample lists 13,000 or so clones; around 90% were seen once. The sequencing here drew on peripheral blood mononuclear cells, taken before any cancer treatment. The receptors derive from a man between 40 and 69 years old with stage III lung adenocarcinoma.

The chain recombines TRBV5-4 with TRBJ1-2; D not resolved. There are 13 residues in the CDR3. Deletions cut 0 bases from V and 8 bases from J, with 11 bases between. Germline-derived CDR1 and CDR2 are SGHNT and YYREEE (reference sequence). As DNA, the CDR3 is TGTGCCAGCAGCTTGGGGGGAGCCGGGGGCTACACCTTC. Protein: CASSLGGAGGYTF.

The chain carries TRBV2 and TRBJ1-3, with a weak D call TRBD1 (5 bases). V dropped 3 bases and J dropped 4 bases, with 16 bases sitting between them. The germline gives CDR1 SNHLY, CDR2 FYNNEI. The CDR3 contains 16 residues. CDR3 in amino acids: CASSEHQVGTGNTIYF. The CDR3 bases are TGTGCCAGCAGTGAGCATCAAGTGGGGACCGGAAACACCATATATTTT.

This chain uses TRBV6-5 with TRBJ1-4; D is unclear. Deletions cut 3 bases from V and 8 bases from J, with 10 bases between. The CDR3 has 13 residues. CDR1 and CDR2 from the germline V gene are MNHEY and SVGAGI. This chain's CDR3 is CASSYVQTEKLFF. For the CDR3, the DNA is TGTGCCAGCAGTTATGTTCAGACCGAAAAACTGTTTTTT.

This sequence joins TRBV5-1 and TRBJ1-2, with D possibly being TRBD1 (5 bases). Trimming shortened V by 5 bases and J by 5 bases, and 19 bases separated the two germline ends. CDR3 length equals 15 residues. Per germline, CDR1 SGHRS and CDR2 YFSETQ. CDR3 sequence reads: CASSDPGALVYGYTF. CDR3 bases: TGCGCCAGCAGTGATCCCGGGGCCTTGGTTTATGGCTACACCTTC.

This chain links TRBV7-8 with TRBJ2-7; D remains unclear. The CDR3 sequence is 11 residues long. Germline V gene lookup returns CDR1 SGHVS and CDR2 FQNEAQ. Trimming removed 5 bases at V and 2 bases at J, with 4 bases between. The CDR3 DNA sequence: TGTGCCAGCAGCCACGCCTACGAGCAGTACTTC. Its translation is CASSHAYEQYF.

The rearrangement joins TRBV6-5 to TRBJ2-7; D call uncertain. There are 11 residues in the CDR3. The V gene lost 10 bases and the J gene lost 5 bases, with 12 bases spanning the gap. The germline gives CDR1 MNHEY, CDR2 SVGAGI. CDR3 nucleotides: TGTGCCACCCTCAACCGGAACGAGCAGTACTTC. The encoded protein is CATLNRNEQYF.

The chain has TRBV30 and TRBJ2-5, with TRBD2 as a possible D gene (6 bases). This CDR3 spans 12 amino acids. CDR1 is GTSNPN, CDR2 SVGIG, per germline (reference sequence). V lost 3 bases and J lost 9, with 14 bases in between. The CDR3 here is CAWSYAGGAQYF. The CDR3 region has the DNA TGTGCCTGGAGCTACGCCGGAGGGGCCCAGTACTTC. Drawing the rest from reference TRBV30 and TRBJ2-5, the complete variable domain is SQTIHQWPATLVQPVGSPLSLECTVEGTSNPNLYWYRQAAGRGLQLLFYSVGIGQISSEVPQNLSASRPQDRQFILSSKKLLLSDSGFYLCAWSYAGGAQYFGPGTRLLVL.